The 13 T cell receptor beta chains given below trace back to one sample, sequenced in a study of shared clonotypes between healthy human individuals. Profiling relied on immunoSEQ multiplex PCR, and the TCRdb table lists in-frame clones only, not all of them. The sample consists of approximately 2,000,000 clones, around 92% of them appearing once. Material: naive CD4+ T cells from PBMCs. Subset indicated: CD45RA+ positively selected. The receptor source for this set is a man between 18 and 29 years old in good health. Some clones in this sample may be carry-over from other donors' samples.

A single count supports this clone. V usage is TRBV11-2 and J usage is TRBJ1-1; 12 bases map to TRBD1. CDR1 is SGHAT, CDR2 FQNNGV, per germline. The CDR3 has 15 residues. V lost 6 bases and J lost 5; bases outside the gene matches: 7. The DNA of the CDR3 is TGTGCCAGCAGGGTTCCGGGACAGGGGGCAACTGAAGCTTTCTTT. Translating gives CASRVPGQGATEAFF.

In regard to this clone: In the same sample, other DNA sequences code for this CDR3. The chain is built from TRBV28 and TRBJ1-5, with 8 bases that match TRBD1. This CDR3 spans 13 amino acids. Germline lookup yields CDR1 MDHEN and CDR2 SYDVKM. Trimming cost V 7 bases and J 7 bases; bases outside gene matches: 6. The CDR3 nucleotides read TGTGCCAGCATTTCAGGGGGCGGGCAGCCCCAGCATTTT. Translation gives CASISGGGQPQHF.

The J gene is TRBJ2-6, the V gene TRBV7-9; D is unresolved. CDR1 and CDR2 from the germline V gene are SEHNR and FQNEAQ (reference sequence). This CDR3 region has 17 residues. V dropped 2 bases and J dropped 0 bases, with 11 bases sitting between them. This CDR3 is CASSLQATSSGANVLTF. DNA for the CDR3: TGTGCCAGCAGCTTACAGGCCACAAGCTCTGGGGCCAACGTCCTGACTTTC.

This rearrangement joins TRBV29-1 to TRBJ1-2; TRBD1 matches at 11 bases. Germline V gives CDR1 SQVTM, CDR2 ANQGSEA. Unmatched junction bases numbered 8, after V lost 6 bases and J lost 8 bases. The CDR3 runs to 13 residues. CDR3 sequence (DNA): TGCAGCGTCCTTGGACAGGGGGCGAAGGGCTACACCTTC. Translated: CSVLGQGAKGYTF.

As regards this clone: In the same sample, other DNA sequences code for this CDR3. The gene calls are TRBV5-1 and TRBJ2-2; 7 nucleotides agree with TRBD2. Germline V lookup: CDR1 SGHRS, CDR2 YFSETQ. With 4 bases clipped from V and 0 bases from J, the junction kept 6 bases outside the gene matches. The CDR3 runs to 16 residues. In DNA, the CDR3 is TGCGCCAGCAGCCCAATAGCGGGCGCGAACACCGGGGAGCTGTTTTTT. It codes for CASSPIAGANTGELFF. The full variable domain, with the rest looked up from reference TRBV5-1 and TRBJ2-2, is KAGVTQTPRYLIKTRGQQVTLSCSPISGHRSVSWYQQTPGQGLQFLFEYFSETQRNKGNFPGRFSGRQFSNSRSEMNVSTLELGDSALYLCASSPIAGANTGELFFGEGSRLTVL.

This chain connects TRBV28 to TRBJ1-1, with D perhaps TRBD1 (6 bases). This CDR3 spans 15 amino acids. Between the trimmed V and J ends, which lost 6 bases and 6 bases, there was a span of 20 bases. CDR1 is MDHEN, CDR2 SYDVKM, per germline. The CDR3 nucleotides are TGTGCCAGCAGAACAGAAGGCAGGGGCAGGGCTGAAGCTTTCTTT. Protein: CASRTEGRGRAEAFF. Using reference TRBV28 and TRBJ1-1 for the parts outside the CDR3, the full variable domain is DVKVTQSSRYLVKRTGEKVFLECVQDMDHENMFWYRQDPGLGLRLIYFSYDVKMKEKGDIPEGYSVSREKKERFSLILESASTNQTSMYLCASRTEGRGRAEAFFGQGTRLTVV.

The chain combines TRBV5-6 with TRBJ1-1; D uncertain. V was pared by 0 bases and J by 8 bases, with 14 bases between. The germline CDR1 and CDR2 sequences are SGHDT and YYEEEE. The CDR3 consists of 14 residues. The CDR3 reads CASSLADGTKEAFF. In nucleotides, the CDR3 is TGTGCCAGCAGCTTGGCCGATGGCACGAAGGAAGCTTTCTTT.

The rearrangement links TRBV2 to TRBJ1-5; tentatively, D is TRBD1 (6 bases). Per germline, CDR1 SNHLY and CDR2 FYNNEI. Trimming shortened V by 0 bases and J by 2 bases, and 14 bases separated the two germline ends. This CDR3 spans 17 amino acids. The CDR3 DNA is TGTGCCAGCAGTGAAGCGCTTCGGGGGGCAGGCAATCAGCCCCAGCATTTT. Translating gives CASSEALRGAGNQPQHF.

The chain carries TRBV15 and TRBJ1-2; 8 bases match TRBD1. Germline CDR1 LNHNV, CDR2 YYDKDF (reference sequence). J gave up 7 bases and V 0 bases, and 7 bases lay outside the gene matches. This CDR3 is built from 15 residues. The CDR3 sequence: CATSREAGGKGGYTF. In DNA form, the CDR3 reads TGTGCCACCAGCAGAGAGGCAGGGGGCAAGGGTGGCTACACCTTC.

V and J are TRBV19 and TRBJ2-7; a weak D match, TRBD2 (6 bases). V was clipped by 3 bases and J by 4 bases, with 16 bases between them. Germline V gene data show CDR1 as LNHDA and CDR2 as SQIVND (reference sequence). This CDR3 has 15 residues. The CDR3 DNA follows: TGTGCCAGTAGTATCCCGCACGGGAGCGTGTACGAGCAGTACTTC. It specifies CASSIPHGSVYEQYF.

Here the CDR3 reads CASRPPRGIHYEQYF. DNA for the CDR3: TGTGCCAGCAGGCCCCCGAGGGGGATTCACTACGAGCAGTACTTC. The chain employs TRBV28 and TRBJ2-7; maybe TRBD1 (6 bases). Germline lookup yields CDR1 MDHEN and CDR2 SYDVKM. The CDR3 covers 15 residues. Between the trimmed V and J ends, which lost 6 bases and 3 bases, there was a span of 18 bases.

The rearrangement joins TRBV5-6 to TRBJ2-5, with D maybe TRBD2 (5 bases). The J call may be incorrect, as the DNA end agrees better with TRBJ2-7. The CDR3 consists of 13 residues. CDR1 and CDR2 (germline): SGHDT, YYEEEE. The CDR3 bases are TGTGCCAGCAGCCGTACTAGTCCGTACGAGCAGTACTTC. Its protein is CASSRTSPYEQYF.

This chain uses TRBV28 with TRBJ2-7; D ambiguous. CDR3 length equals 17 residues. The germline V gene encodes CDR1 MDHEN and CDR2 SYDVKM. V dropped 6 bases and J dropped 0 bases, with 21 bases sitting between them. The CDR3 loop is CASRSRQGRPLSYEQYF. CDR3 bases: TGTGCCAGCAGGTCGAGACAAGGTAGGCCCCTCTCCTACGAGCAGTACTTC.